This TCR beta chain came from a study of human T cells and chemical hapten exposure. This clonotype was counted at least ten times. Antigen specificity is unknown. The study extracted total RNA from unfractionated whole blood. Study-level results: No alteration of TCRs above 1 in 1000 frequency was seen with DPC sensitization.

V lost 10 bases to trimming and J lost 1 base, with 5 bases between them. Germline CDR1 reads MNHNS; CDR2 reads SASEGT. The CDR3 sequence is 10 residues long. As the library was built, unique molecular identifiers were attached to individual cDNA molecules. Methods used by the authors: A per-sample median of around 91,000 TCRs was observed, with counts ranging from roughly 20,000 to 700,000. TCRdb analysed the reads with MiXCR anew, one entry per CDR3 protein. The V and J calls come from TCRdb's annotation, not from the publication. The sample has about 120,000 distinct CDR3 sequences; over 6.5% are singletons.

The TCR was taken from a human donor in good health. Some clones in this sample may be carry-over from other donors' samples. Sample: whole blood. The chain is built from TRBV6-1 and TRBJ2-7; no reliable D call. CDR3 nucleotides: TGTGCCACCCGTTCCTACGAGCAGTACTTC. Amino acid sequence: CATRSYEQYF.